What follows is one T cell receptor beta chain and its context. Germline trimming cut 6 bases from V and 4 bases from J; bases unmatched to any gene: 2. From germline, CDR1 is MNHEY and CDR2 SVGAGI. This CDR3 contains 15 residues. Method: immunoSEQ multiplex PCR; TCRdb's copy keeps in-frame clones and lacks some. Here the sample spans approximately 200,000 clones, 80% to 90% being singletons. The record originates from a study of blood T cell repertoires in COVID-19. Material: PBMCs or T cells enriched from blood (not recorded which). The receptor was derived from a woman between 18 and 30 years old in a cohort exposed to, infected with or recovered from COVID-19 (not recorded which). The J gene is TRBJ2-3, the V gene TRBV6-5, with 15 nucleotides matching TRBD2. This CDR3 is CASRGLAGGADTQYF. The CDR3 DNA follows: TGTGCCAGCAGGGGACTAGCGGGGGGAGCAGATACGCAGTATTTT.